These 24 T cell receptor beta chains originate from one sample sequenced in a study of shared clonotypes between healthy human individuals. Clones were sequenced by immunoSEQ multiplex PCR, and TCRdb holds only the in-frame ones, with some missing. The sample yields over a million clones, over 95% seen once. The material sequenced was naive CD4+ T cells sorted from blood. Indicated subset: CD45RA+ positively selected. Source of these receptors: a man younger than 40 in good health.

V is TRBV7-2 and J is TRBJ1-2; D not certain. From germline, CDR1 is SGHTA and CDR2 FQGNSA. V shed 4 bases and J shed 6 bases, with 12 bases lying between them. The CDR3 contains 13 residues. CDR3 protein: CASSYGPGDGYTF. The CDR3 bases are TGTGCCAGCAGCTACGGCCCCGGGGATGGCTACACCTTC.

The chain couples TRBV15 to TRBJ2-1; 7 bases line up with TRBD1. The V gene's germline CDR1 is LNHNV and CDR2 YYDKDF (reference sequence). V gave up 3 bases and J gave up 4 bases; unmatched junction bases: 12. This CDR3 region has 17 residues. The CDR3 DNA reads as TGTGCCACCAGCAGCTGGGGCGACAGGGAGCTATACAATGAGCAGTTCTTC. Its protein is CATSSWGDRELYNEQFF.

The CDR3 nucleotides are TGCGCCAGCAGCTTGACGTCAGGGGCCGGGGAGCTGTTTTTT. This codes for CASSLTSGAGELFF. The chain has TRBV5-1 and TRBJ2-2; D perhaps matches TRBD1 (6 bases). The ends were cut back, 1 base at V and 6 bases at J, with 10 bases in the middle. The CDR3 is 14 residues long. Germline V gene data show CDR1 as SGHRS and CDR2 as YFSETQ.

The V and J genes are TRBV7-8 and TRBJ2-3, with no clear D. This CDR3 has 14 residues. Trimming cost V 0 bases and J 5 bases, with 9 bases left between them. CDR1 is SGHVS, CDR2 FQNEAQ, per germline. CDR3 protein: CASSLALSGDTQYF. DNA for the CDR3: TGTGCCAGCAGCTTAGCGCTGTCAGGAGATACGCAGTATTTT.

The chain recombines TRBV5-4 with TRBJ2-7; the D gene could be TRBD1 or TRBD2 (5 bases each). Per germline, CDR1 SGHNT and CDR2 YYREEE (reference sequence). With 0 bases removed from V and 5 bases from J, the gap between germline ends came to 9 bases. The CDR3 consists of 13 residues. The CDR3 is CASSLVRDDEQYF. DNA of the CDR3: TGTGCCAGCAGCTTGGTTAGGGACGACGAGCAGTACTTC.

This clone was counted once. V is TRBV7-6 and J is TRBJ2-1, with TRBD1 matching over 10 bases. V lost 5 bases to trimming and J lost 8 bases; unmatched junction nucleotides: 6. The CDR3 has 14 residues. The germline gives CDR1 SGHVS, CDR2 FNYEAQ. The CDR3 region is CASSRDRGRYEQFF. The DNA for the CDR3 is TGTGCCAGCAGCCGGGACAGGGGACGATATGAGCAGTTCTTC.

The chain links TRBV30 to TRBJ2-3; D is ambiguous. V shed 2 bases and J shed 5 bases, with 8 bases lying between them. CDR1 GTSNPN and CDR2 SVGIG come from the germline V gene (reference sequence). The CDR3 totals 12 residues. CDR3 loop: CAWSPKGDTQYF. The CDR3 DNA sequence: TGTGCCTGGAGTCCCAAGGGAGATACGCAGTATTTT.

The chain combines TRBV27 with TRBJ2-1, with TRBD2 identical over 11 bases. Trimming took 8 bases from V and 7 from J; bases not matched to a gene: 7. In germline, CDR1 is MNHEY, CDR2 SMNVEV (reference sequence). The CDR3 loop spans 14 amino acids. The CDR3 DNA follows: TGTGCCAGCCAACTAGCGGGAGTAGATAATGAGCAGTTCTTC. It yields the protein CASQLAGVDNEQFF.

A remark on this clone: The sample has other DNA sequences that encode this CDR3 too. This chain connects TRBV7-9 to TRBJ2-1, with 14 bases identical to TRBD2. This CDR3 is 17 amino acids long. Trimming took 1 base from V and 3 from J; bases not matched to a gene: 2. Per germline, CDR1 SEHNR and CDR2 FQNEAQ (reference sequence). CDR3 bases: TGTGCCAGCAGCTTAGGGGGACTAGCGGGAGTCTACAATGAGCAGTTCTTC. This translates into CASSLGGLAGVYNEQFF.

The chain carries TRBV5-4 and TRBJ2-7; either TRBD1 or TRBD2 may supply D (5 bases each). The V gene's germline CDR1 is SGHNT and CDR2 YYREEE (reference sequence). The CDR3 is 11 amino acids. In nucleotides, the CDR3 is TGTGGCTGGCACGGGGCGGGCGAGCAGTACTTC. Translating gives CGWHGAGEQYF.

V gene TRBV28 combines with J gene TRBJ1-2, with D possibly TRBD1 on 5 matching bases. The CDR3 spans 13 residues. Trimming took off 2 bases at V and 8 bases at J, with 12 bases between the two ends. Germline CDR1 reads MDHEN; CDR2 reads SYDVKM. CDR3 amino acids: CASSLETAGGYTF. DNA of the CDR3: TGTGCCAGCAGTTTAGAGACAGCGGGCGGCTACACCTTC.

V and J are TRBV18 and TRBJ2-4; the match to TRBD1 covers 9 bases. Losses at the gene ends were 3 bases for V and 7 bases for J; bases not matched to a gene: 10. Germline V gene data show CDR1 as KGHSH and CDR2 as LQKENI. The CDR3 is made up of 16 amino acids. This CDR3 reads CASSPGQGGVGNIQYF. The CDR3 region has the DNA TGTGCCAGCTCACCGGGACAGGGAGGAGTGGGGAACATTCAGTACTTC.

The CDR3 region has the DNA TGTGCCAGCAGCTTAGTGTACAGAAAAGAGACCCAGTACTTC. It codes for CASSLVYRKETQYF. V is TRBV7-2 and J is TRBJ2-5, with no clear D. This CDR3 comprises 14 residues. The V gene's germline CDR1 is SGHTA and CDR2 FQGNSA. V lost 1 base and J 3 bases, leaving 9 bases between the germline ends.

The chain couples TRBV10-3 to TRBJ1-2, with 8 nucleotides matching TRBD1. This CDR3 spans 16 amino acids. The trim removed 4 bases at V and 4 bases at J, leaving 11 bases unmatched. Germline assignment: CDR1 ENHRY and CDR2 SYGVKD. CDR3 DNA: TGTGCCATCAGTGCTAGCCGGGACAGGCGCCTCTATGGCTACACCTTC. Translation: CAISASRDRRLYGYTF.

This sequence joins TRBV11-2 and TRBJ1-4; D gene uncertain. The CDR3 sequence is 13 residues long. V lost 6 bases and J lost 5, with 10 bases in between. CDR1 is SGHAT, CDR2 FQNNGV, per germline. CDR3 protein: CASSRRENEKLFF. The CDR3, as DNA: TGTGCCAGCAGTCGGAGGGAAAATGAAAAACTGTTTTTT.

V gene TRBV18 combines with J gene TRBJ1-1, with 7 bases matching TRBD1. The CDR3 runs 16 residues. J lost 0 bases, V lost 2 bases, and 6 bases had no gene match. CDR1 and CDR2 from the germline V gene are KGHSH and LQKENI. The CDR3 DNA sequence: TGTGCCAGCTCACCATCCCAGGGGGGCATGAACACTGAAGCTTTCTTT. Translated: CASSPSQGGMNTEAFF.

The CDR3 DNA reads TGTGCCAGCAGTCGCGAGTCGGTCTCTGGGGCCAACGTCCTGACTTTC. The encoded protein is CASSRESVSGANVLTF. J is TRBJ2-6 and V is TRBV27; no reliable D call. CDR1 and CDR2 (germline): MNHEY, SMNVEV (reference sequence). V was pared by 5 bases and J by 0 bases, with 11 bases between. This CDR3 spans 16 amino acids. Variable domain in full (rest from reference TRBV27 and TRBJ2-6): EAQVTQNPRYLITVTGKKLTVTCSQNMNHEYMSWYRQDPGLGLRQIYYSMNVEVTDKGDVPEGYKVSRKEKRNFPLILESPSPNQTSLYFCASSRESVSGANVLTFGAGSRLTVL.

The CDR3 DNA reads as TGTGCCAGCAGCCCCTATCGGGAGCAGTACTTC. This sequence encodes CASSPYREQYF. This sequence joins TRBV7-2 and TRBJ2-7; no reliable D call. CDR1 and CDR2 from the germline V gene are SGHTA and FQGNSA. This CDR3 comprises 11 residues. V was trimmed by 5 bases and J by 7 bases, leaving 9 bases between them.

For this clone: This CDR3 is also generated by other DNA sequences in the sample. This CDR3 is CASSPRGNTEAFF. In nucleotides, the CDR3 is TGTGCCAGCAGCCCAAGAGGGAACACTGAAGCTTTCTTT. The chain has TRBV7-9 and TRBJ1-1; D remains ambiguous. Germline V gives CDR1 SEHNR, CDR2 FQNEAQ (reference sequence). The length of the CDR3 is 13 residues. V lost 5 bases and J 1 base, leaving 8 bases between the germline ends.

For the CDR3, the DNA is TGTGCCAGCTCACCAAGAAGTACGGGAGGAACCTACGAGCAGTACTTC. Amino acids: CASSPRSTGGTYEQYF. The rearrangement joins TRBV18 to TRBJ2-7, with 7 bases lining up with TRBD2. The V segment lost 2 bases and the J segment 2 bases; nucleotides outside the gene matches: 9. Germline V gives CDR1 KGHSH, CDR2 LQKENI. CDR3 size: 16 residues.

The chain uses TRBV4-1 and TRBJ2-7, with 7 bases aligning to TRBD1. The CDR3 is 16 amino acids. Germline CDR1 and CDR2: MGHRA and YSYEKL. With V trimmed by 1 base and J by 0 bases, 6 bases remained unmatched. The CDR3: CASSQVTTGSSYEQYF. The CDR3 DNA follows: TGCGCCAGCAGCCAAGTTACGACAGGGAGCTCCTACGAGCAGTACTTC.

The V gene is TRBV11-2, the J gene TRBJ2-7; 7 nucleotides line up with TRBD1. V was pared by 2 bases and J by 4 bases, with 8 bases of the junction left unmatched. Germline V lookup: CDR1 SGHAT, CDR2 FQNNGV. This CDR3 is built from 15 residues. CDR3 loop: CASSLTRTGVYEQYF. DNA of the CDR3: TGTGCCAGCAGCTTAACAAGGACAGGAGTTTACGAGCAGTACTTC.

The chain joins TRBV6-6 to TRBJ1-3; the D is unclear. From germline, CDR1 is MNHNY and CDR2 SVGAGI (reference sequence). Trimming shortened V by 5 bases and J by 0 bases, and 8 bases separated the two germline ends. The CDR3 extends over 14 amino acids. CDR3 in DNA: TGTGCCAGCAGTCCGTTAAACTCTGGAAACACCATATATTTT. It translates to CASSPLNSGNTIYF.

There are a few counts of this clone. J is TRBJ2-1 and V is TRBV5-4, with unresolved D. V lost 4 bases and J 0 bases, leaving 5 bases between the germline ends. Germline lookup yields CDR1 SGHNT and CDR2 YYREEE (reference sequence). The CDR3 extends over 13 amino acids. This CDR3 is CASSGSSYNEQFF. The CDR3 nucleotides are TGTGCCAGCAGCGGAAGCTCCTACAATGAGCAGTTCTTC.